The entry below gives a single T cell receptor beta chain sequence along with its context. The entry originates in a study of T cell clones after liver transplantation. Germline values: CDR1 SEHNR, CDR2 FQNEAQ (reference sequence). This CDR3 comprises 13 residues. V was shortened by 1 base and J by 7 bases, with 11 bases between the two germline ends. CD3+CD4+ and CD3+CD8+ cells were FACS-sorted from thawed unstimulated PBMCs. The repertoire was sequenced with immunoSEQ multiplex PCR; TCRdb's copy has only in-frame clones and lacks some. The repertoire holds some 60,000 clones, with approximately 63% as singletons.

V gene TRBV7-9 combines with J gene TRBJ2-7; either TRBD1 or TRBD2 may fit D (5 bases each). Sequencing was performed on CD4+ T cells from blood, taken at the approximately 15-month timepoint. The clonotype comes from a human patient who received a liver transplant. The graft donor may have given rise to some T cells. The CDR3 spells CASSLVRGWEQYF. CDR3 coding DNA: TGTGCCAGCAGCTTAGTGAGGGGATGGGAGCAGTACTTC.